These 28 T cell receptor beta chains originate from one sample sequenced in a study of identical twins. TCRdb itself ran the 5' RACE reads through MiXCR, one entry per CDR3 protein. The sample holds approximately 220,000 distinct CDR3 sequences, less than 8% seen once. The sample also formed part of further work on yellow fever vaccine responses in identical twins.

Sequenced input: memory (CD45RO+) T cells sorted from blood. The source of these receptors is a woman between 18 and 29 years old in good health.

The chain is built from TRBV3-1 and TRBJ2-6; D is ambiguous. CDR3 length: 17 residues. Germline V gene sequence: CDR1 LGHDT, CDR2 YNNKEL (reference sequence). The V end was cut by 4 bases, the J end by 1 base, with 14 bases between. Here the CDR3 DNA reads TGTGCCAGCAGCCGTTGGGTAATAAAATCTGGGGCCAACGTCCTGACTTTC. Residues: CASSRWVIKSGANVLTF.

In this sample, this clonotype turned up many times. The chain recombines TRBV29-1 with TRBJ2-1; 10 nucleotides align to TRBD2. J lost 2 bases, V lost 4 bases, and 2 bases had no gene match. CDR3 length equals 14 residues. Germline CDR1 and CDR2: SQVTM and ANQGSEA. The CDR3 coding sequence is TGCAGCGTTGCTAGCGGGGGAACCTACAATGAGCAGTTCTTC. Amino acid sequence: CSVASGGTYNEQFF.

The V gene is TRBV7-2, the J gene TRBJ2-4; 8 bases align to TRBD2. This CDR3 is 15 amino acids long. Germline assignment: CDR1 SGHTA and CDR2 FQGNSA. Losses at the gene ends were 0 bases for V and 9 bases for J; bases not matched to a gene: 7. In DNA, the CDR3 is TGTGCCAGCAGCTTAGCGGGGACGGGAGGGGGCATTCAGTACTTC. This gives the protein CASSLAGTGGGIQYF.

This clonotype turned up a few times. The rearrangement uses TRBV7-2 and TRBJ2-7; TRBD2 matches at 14 bases. After removal of 1 base from V and 7 bases from J, the junction contained 3 bases not matched to a gene. Germline V gene data show CDR1 as SGHTA and CDR2 as FQGNSA. The CDR3 spans 15 residues. The CDR3 loop reads CASSLVGLAGEEQYF. The CDR3 DNA follows: TGTGCCAGCAGCTTAGTGGGACTAGCGGGAGAGGAGCAGTACTTC.

This clonotype was picked up a small number of times. The rearrangement links TRBV6-5 to TRBJ2-2, with 7 bases fitting TRBD2. The CDR3 runs to 17 residues. V gave up 4 bases and J gave up 5 bases; unmatched junction bases: 13. Germline V gene data show CDR1 as MNHEY and CDR2 as SVGAGI. CDR3: CASSSLSGAGRTGELFF. The CDR3, as DNA: TGTGCCAGCAGTTCCCTGAGCGGGGCCGGGAGGACCGGGGAGCTGTTTTTT.

The sample holds many counts of this clonotype. This chain links TRBV5-1 with TRBJ1-4, with D perhaps matching TRBD1 (5 bases). V gave up 4 bases and J gave up 4 bases, with 8 bases separating them. The CDR3 extends over 13 amino acids. Per germline, CDR1 SGHRS and CDR2 YFSETQ. The CDR3 DNA is TGCGCCAGCAGCGGGGGAGTTAATGAAAAACTGTTTTTT. Translating it yields CASSGGVNEKLFF.

In its sample, this clonotype was seen a few times. CDR3 sequence: CASSLPSYNEQFF. CDR3 coding DNA: TGTGCCAGCAGCTTACCTAGCTACAATGAGCAGTTCTTC. The chain combines TRBV7-2 with TRBJ2-1; D is uncertain. V was cut by 2 bases and J by 3 bases, with 5 bases left in between. The germline CDR1 and CDR2 sequences are SGHTA and FQGNSA. The CDR3 spans 13 residues. Full variable domain (missing parts from reference TRBV7-2 and TRBJ2-1): GAGVSQSPSNKVTEKGKDVELRCDPISGHTALYWYRQSLGQGLEFLIYFQGNSAPDKSGLPSDRFSAERTGGSVSTLTIQRTQQEDSAVYLCASSLPSYNEQFFGPGTRLTVL.

This clonotype showed up many times. The chain carries TRBV9 and TRBJ2-3; no clear D gene. With 2 bases removed from V and 4 bases from J, the gap between germline ends came to 5 bases. The CDR3 length is 12 residues. In germline, CDR1 is SGDLS, CDR2 YYNGEE. CDR3 DNA: TGTGCCAGCAGCGTTGGATCAGATACGCAGTATTTT. Translated, it gives CASSVGSDTQYF.

This clonotype was counted at least ten times. The genes are TRBV4-1 and TRBJ1-4, with TRBD1 matching 7 bases. This CDR3 contains 13 residues. Per germline, CDR1 MGHRA and CDR2 YSYEKL. Unmatched junction bases numbered 3, after V lost 3 bases and J lost 8 bases. The CDR3 DNA reads TGCGCCAGCAGCCAGGGACAGAGAGAAAAACTGTTTTTT. It specifies CASSQGQREKLFF.

This clonotype was seen repeatedly, ten times or more. V gene TRBV6-5 combines with J gene TRBJ1-2, with 10 bases fitting TRBD1. Germline CDR1 MNHEY, CDR2 SVGAGI. With 0 bases clipped from V and 10 bases from J, the junction kept 8 bases outside the gene matches. This CDR3 is 15 amino acids long. The CDR3 DNA sequence: TGTGCCAGCAGTTACTCTGGGACAGGGGTCAGGGACTACACCTTC. It codes for CASSYSGTGVRDYTF.

For the CDR3, the DNA is TGCAGTGCTAGAGATCCCAGACTAGCGGGAGTGGCAGATACGCAGTATTTT. Translated, it gives CSARDPRLAGVADTQYF. The chain employs TRBV20-1 and TRBJ2-3; 12 bases agree with TRBD2. Germline CDR1 and CDR2: DFQATT and SNEGSKA (reference sequence). The CDR3 is 17 amino acids. The V and J ends lost 0 bases and 4 bases, in that order; junction bases with no gene match: 8.

A few counts support this clonotype. The V call is TRBV12-5, the J call TRBJ2-1; D perhaps matches TRBD2 (6 bases). The CDR3 is 15 residues long. Trimming pared 3 bases from V and 1 base from J, leaving 10 bases between. Germline lookup yields CDR1 LGHNT and CDR2 FRNRAP. This CDR3 is CASGLGTLSYNEQFF. CDR3 bases: TGTGCTAGTGGTTTAGGGACTTTATCCTACAATGAGCAGTTCTTC.

In this sample, this clonotype turned up many times. The V and J genes are TRBV5-1 and TRBJ2-3, with TRBD2 as a possible D gene (6 bases). The CDR3 has 14 residues. V was cut by 2 bases and J by 5 bases, with 12 bases left in between. Germline V gene data show CDR1 as SGHRS and CDR2 as YFSETQ. In DNA, the CDR3 is TGCGCCAGCAGCTTTTGGAGGGTAGGAGATACGCAGTATTTT. Amino acid sequence: CASSFWRVGDTQYF.

This clonotype showed up many times. The V and J genes are TRBV7-8 and TRBJ2-5, with TRBD2 matching 9 bases. The CDR3 is made up of 14 amino acids. With 8 bases clipped from V and 3 bases from J, the junction kept 7 bases outside the gene matches. Germline-derived CDR1 and CDR2 are SGHVS and FQNEAQ. The CDR3 protein is CASAGTSIKETQYF. The CDR3 DNA follows: TGTGCCAGCGCCGGGACTAGCATAAAAGAGACCCAGTACTTC.

The chain combines TRBV7-9 with TRBJ2-1; D might be TRBD2 (6 bases). CDR1 SEHNR and CDR2 FQNEAQ come from the germline V gene (reference sequence). This CDR3 is 14 amino acids long. V was trimmed by 3 bases and J by 7 bases, leaving 13 bases between them. The CDR3 reads CASSLASDRNEQFF. For the CDR3, the DNA is TGTGCCAGCAGCTTGGCTAGCGACCGTAATGAGCAGTTCTTC. The full variable domain, its missing parts supplied by reference TRBV7-9 and TRBJ2-1, is DTGVSQNPRHKITKRGQNVTFRCDPISEHNRLYWYRQTLGQGPEFLTYFQNEAQLEKSRLLSDRFSAERPKGSFSTLEIQRTEQGDSAMYLCASSLASDRNEQFFGPGTRLTVL.

This clonotype was seen repeatedly, ten times or more. This sequence joins TRBV3-1 and TRBJ2-2, with a weak D call TRBD2 (5 bases). The CDR3 loop spans 11 amino acids. The V end was cut by 0 bases, the J end by 15 bases, with 8 bases between. Germline V gene lookup returns CDR1 LGHDT and CDR2 YNNKEL (reference sequence). As DNA, the CDR3 is TGTGCCAGCAGCCAAGATTTCGGGGTGTTTTTT. Its protein is CASSQDFGVFF.

This clonotype has just a few counts. The J gene is TRBJ1-2, the V gene TRBV7-6; 10 bases are shared with TRBD1. The germline V gene encodes CDR1 SGHVS and CDR2 FNYEAQ. The CDR3 sequence is 15 residues long. With V trimmed by 4 bases and J by 8 bases, 10 bases remained unmatched. The CDR3: CASSSDGTGDIGYTF. CDR3 nucleotides: TGTGCCAGCAGCTCCGACGGGACAGGGGATATCGGCTACACCTTC.

V usage is TRBV14 and J usage is TRBJ2-2; 9 bases match TRBD1. V gave up 1 base and J gave up 3 bases; unmatched junction bases: 6. CDR1 and CDR2 from the germline V gene are SGHDN and FVKESK. The CDR3 length is 17 residues. Written as DNA, the CDR3 is TGTGCCAGCAGCCAAGTAACAGGGGGCGCGGACACCGGGGAGCTGTTTTTT. This translates into CASSQVTGGADTGELFF.

Many counts were recorded for this clonotype. The rearrangement links TRBV30 to TRBJ2-7, with TRBD2 as a possible D gene (5 bases). V lost 0 bases, J lost 4 bases, and 13 bases lay in between. The CDR3 loop spans 14 amino acids. Germline V lookup: CDR1 GTSNPN, CDR2 SVGIG (reference sequence). The CDR3 reads CAWSVAASGYEQYF. CDR3 coding DNA: TGTGCCTGGAGTGTAGCCGCGTCGGGATACGAGCAGTACTTC.

The genes are TRBV7-9 and TRBJ1-1, with no clear D. Germline-derived CDR1 and CDR2 are SEHNR and FQNEAQ (reference sequence). CDR3 length: 14 residues. V was shortened by 0 bases and J by 6 bases, with 11 bases between the two germline ends. CDR3 protein: CASSLAQSASEAFF. Here the CDR3 DNA reads TGTGCCAGCAGCTTAGCGCAGTCGGCCTCTGAAGCTTTCTTT.

This clonotype was seen ten or more times. The chain has TRBV7-8 and TRBJ2-3; D assignment may be TRBD1 or TRBD2 (6 bases each). Germline V gives CDR1 SGHVS, CDR2 FQNEAQ. V dropped 5 bases and J dropped 2 bases, with 14 bases sitting between them. CDR3 length: 15 residues. The chain's CDR3 is CASSRQDYPTDTQYF. The CDR3 DNA reads TGTGCCAGCAGCCGACAGGACTACCCCACAGATACGCAGTATTTT.

In its sample, this clonotype was seen many times. The CDR3 sequence: CASSFQGNTGELFF. The CDR3 DNA reads TGCGCCAGCAGCTTTCAGGGGAACACCGGGGAGCTGTTTTTT. The chain uses TRBV5-1 and TRBJ2-2; tentative D call: TRBD1 (5 bases). The CDR3 extends over 14 amino acids. V lost 2 bases and J lost 1, with 6 bases in between. CDR1 and CDR2 from the germline V gene are SGHRS and YFSETQ.

There are a few counts of this clonotype. The chain has TRBV20-1 and TRBJ2-5; D is possibly TRBD1 (6 bases). Germline CDR1 DFQATT, CDR2 SNEGSKA (reference sequence). This CDR3 region has 15 residues. V was pared by 1 base and J by 7 bases, with 19 bases between. CDR3 region: CSARVTWPGEGTQYF. The CDR3 nucleotides are TGCAGTGCTAGAGTTACGTGGCCAGGGGAAGGGACCCAGTACTTC.

The chain recombines TRBV7-9 with TRBJ2-3; 9 nucleotides line up with TRBD2. The J segment lost 2 bases and the V segment lost 3 bases, leaving 6 bases of the junction unmatched. The germline gives CDR1 SEHNR, CDR2 FQNEAQ (reference sequence). The CDR3 has 16 residues. Here the CDR3 DNA reads TGTGCCAGCAGCTTTAGGGCGGGGGGGATCACAGATACGCAGTATTTT. Translating it yields CASSFRAGGITDTQYF.

The rearrangement links TRBV7-2 to TRBJ2-2, with 8 bases that match TRBD2. This CDR3 region has 14 residues. The trim removed 8 bases at V and 5 bases at J, leaving 7 bases unmatched. Germline CDR1 is SGHTA and CDR2 is FQGNSA. The CDR3 protein is CASLAGRYTGELFF. Here the CDR3 DNA reads TGTGCCAGCTTAGCGGGAAGGTATACCGGGGAGCTGTTTTTT.

This clonotype showed up just a few times. The CDR3 bases are TGTGCCAGCAGCTTATCGGGGGCTGTTCAGCCCCAGCATTTT. This gives the protein CASSLSGAVQPQHF. The chain carries TRBV7-9 and TRBJ1-5; D is possibly TRBD1 (6 bases). This CDR3 comprises 14 residues. Germline CDR1 reads SEHNR; CDR2 reads FQNEAQ (reference sequence). V shed 2 bases and J shed 6 bases, with 11 bases lying between them.

This clonotype was recorded many times. The gene calls are TRBV6-4 and TRBJ2-1; D unclear. Trimming removed 2 bases from V and 0 bases from J, with 11 bases in between. The CDR3 has 16 amino acids. The germline gives CDR1 MRHNA, CDR2 SNTAGT. CDR3 in amino acids: CASSDNDRSSYNEQFF. CDR3 DNA: TGTGCCAGCAGTGACAACGACCGGAGCTCCTACAATGAGCAGTTCTTC.

This chain joins TRBV25-1 and TRBJ1-1; TRBD1 might be the D (5 bases). The CDR3 totals 16 residues. Germline CDR1 is MGHDK and CDR2 is SYGVNS. V was shortened by 8 bases and J by 7 bases, with 26 bases between the two germline ends. CDR3 in amino acids: CASLAQGIICDSEAFF. In DNA, the CDR3 is TGTGCCAGCCTAGCCCAAGGGATTATTTGTGACAGTGAAGCTTTCTTT. The whole variable domain, filled in from reference TRBV25-1 and TRBJ1-1, reads EADIYQTPRYLVIGTGKKITLECSQTMGHDKMYWYQQDPGMELHLIHYSYGVNSTEKGDLSSESTVSRIRTEHFPLTLESARPSHTSQYLCASLAQGIICDSEAFFGQGTRLTVV.